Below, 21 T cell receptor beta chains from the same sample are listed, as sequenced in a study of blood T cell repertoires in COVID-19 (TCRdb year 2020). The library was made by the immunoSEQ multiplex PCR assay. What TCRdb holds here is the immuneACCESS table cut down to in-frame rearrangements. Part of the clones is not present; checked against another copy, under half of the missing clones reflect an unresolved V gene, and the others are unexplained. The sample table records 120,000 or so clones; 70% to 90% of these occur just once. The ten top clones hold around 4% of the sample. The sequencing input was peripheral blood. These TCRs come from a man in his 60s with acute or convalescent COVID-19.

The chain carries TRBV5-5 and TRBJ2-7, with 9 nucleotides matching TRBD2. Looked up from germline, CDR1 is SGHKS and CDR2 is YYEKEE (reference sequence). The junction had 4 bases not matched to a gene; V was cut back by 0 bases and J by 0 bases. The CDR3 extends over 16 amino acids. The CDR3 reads CASSLGLAGSSYEQYF. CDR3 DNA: TGTGCCAGCAGCTTGGGCCTAGCGGGAAGCTCCTACGAGCAGTACTTC.

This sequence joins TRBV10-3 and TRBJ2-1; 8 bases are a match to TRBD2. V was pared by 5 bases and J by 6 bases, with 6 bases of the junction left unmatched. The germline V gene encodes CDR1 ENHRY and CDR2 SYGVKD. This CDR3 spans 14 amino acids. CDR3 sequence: CAISPTSVSNEQFF. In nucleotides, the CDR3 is TGTGCCATCAGTCCGACTAGCGTGTCCAATGAGCAGTTCTTC.

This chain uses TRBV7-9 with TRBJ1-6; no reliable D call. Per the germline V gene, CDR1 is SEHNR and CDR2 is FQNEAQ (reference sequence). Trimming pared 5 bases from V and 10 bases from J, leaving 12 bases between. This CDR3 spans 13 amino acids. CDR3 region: CASSPARVSPLHF. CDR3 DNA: TGTGCCAGCAGCCCTGCGAGGGTGTCACCCCTCCACTTT.

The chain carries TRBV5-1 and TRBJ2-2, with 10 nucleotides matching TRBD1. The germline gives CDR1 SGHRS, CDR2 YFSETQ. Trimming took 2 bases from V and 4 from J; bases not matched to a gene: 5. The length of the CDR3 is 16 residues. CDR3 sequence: CASSLEGQGFTGELFF. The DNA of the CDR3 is TGCGCCAGCAGCTTAGAGGGACAGGGGTTCACCGGGGAGCTGTTTTTT.

The CDR3 sequence: CASSVSTGENEKLFF. The DNA of the CDR3 is TGTGCCAGCTCAGTTTCCACAGGCGAAAATGAAAAACTGTTTTTT. The rearrangement uses TRBV18 and TRBJ1-4, with TRBD1 as a possible D gene (5 bases). The ends were cut back, 5 bases at V and 5 bases at J, with 15 bases in the middle. The germline V gene has CDR1 KGHSH and CDR2 LQKENI. The CDR3 runs 15 residues. The variable domain in full, with the rest retrieved from reference TRBV18 and TRBJ1-4, is NAGVMQNPRHLVRRRGQEARLRCSPMKGHSHVYWYRQLPEEGLKFMVYLQKENIIDESGMPKERFSAEFPKEGPSILRIQQVVRGDSAAYFCASSVSTGENEKLFFGSGTQLSVL.

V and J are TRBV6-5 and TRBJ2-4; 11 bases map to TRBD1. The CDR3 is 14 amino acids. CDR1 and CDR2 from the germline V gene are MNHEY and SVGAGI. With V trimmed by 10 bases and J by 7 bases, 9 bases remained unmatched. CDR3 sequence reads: CATFPRDRGNIQYF. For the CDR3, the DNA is TGTGCCACCTTTCCCCGGGACAGGGGGAACATTCAGTACTTC.

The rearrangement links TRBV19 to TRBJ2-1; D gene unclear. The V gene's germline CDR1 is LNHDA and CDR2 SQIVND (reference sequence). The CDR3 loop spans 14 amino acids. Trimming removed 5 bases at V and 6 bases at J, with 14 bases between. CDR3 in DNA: TGTGCCAGTAGTTCTACTCTAGGCTCCAATGAGCAGTTCTTC. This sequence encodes CASSSTLGSNEQFF.

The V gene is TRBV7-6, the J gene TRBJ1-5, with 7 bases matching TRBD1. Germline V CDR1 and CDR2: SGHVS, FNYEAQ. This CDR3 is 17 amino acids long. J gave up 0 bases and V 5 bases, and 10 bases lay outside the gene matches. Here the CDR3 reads CASSLSPRGFSNQPQHF. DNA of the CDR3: TGTGCCAGCAGCCTTAGCCCCAGGGGGTTTAGCAATCAGCCCCAGCATTTT.

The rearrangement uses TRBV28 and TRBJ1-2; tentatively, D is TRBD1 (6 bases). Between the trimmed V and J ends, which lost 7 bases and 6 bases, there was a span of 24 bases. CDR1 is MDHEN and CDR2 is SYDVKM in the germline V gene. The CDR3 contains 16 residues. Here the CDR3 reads CASNPSLVSGAHGYTF. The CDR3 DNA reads TGTGCCAGCAACCCCTCTTTGGTCTCAGGGGCGCATGGCTACACCTTC.

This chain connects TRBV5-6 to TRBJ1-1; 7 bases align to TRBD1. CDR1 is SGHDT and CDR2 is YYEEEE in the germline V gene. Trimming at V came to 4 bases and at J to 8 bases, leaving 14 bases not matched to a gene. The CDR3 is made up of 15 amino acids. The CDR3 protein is CASSLTGPGVSEAFF. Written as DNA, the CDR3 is TGTGCCAGCAGCCTGACAGGGCCGGGGGTTTCGGAAGCTTTCTTT.

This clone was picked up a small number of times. CDR3 amino acids: CASSFLREGTEAFF. The CDR3 region has the DNA TGTGCCAGCAGCTTCCTCAGGGAAGGCACTGAAGCTTTCTTT. V usage is TRBV11-2 and J usage is TRBJ1-1, with D tentatively TRBD1 (5 bases). Germline assignment: CDR1 SGHAT and CDR2 FQNNGV. The CDR3 runs 14 residues. The ends were cut back, 3 bases at V and 4 bases at J, with 12 bases in the middle.

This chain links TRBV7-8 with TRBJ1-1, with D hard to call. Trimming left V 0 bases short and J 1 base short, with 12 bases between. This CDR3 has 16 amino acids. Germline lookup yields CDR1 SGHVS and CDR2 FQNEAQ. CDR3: CASSLAARRGNTEAFF. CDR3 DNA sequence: TGTGCCAGCAGCTTAGCCGCCAGACGAGGGAACACTGAAGCTTTCTTT.

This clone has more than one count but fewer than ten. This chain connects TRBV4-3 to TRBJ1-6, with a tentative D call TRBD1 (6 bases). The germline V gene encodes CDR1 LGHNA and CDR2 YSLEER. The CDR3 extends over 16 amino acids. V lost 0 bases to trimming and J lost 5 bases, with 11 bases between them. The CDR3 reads CASSQDLQGNNSPLHF. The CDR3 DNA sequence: TGCGCCAGCAGCCAAGATCTACAGGGCAATAATTCACCCCTCCACTTT.

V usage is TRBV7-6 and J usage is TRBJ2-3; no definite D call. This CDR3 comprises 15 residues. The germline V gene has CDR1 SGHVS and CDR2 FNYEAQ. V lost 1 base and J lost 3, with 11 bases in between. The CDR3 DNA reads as TGTGCCAGCAGCTTAGGGCGGTTACATACAGATACGCAGTATTTT. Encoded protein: CASSLGRLHTDTQYF.

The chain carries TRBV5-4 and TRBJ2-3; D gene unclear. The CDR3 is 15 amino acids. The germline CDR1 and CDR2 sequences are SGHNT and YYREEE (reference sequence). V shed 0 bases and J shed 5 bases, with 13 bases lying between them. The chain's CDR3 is CASSLAGPGEDTQYF. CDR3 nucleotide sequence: TGTGCCAGCAGCTTGGCTGGGCCCGGTGAAGATACGCAGTATTTT.

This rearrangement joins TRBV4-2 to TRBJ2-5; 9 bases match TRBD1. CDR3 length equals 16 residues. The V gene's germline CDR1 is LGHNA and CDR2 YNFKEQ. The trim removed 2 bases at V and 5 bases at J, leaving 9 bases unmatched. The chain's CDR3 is CASSQLKDRGKETQYF. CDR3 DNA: TGTGCCAGCAGCCAACTAAAAGACAGGGGGAAGGAGACCCAGTACTTC.

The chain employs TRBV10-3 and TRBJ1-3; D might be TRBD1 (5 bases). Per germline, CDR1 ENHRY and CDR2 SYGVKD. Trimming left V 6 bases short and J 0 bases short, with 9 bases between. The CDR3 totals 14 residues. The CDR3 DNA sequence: TGTGCCATCAGAGGGGATATCTCTGGAAACACCATATATTTT. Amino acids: CAIRGDISGNTIYF.

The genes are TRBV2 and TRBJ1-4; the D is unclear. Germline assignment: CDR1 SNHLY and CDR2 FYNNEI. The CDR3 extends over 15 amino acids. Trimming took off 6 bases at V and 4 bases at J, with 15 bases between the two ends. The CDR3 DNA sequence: TGTGCCAGCAGCATCAACCCCAGGAATAATGAAAAACTGTTTTTT. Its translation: CASSINPRNNEKLFF.

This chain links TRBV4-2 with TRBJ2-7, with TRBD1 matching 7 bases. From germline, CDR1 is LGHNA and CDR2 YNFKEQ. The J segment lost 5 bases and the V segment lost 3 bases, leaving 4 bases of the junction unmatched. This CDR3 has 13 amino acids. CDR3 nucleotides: TGTGCCAGCAGCCAGACAGGGTTGAACGAGCAGTACTTC. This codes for CASSQTGLNEQYF.

CDR3 protein: CASSVSVGGKNIQYF. CDR3 bases: TGTGCCAGCAGTGTATCGGTGGGGGGAAAAAACATTCAGTACTTC. This sequence joins TRBV25-1 and TRBJ2-4; perhaps TRBD2 as D (6 bases). Trimming shortened V by 4 bases and J by 4 bases, and 14 bases separated the two germline ends. The CDR3 consists of 15 residues. Germline V CDR1 and CDR2: MGHDK, SYGVNS. Together with reference TRBV25-1 and TRBJ2-4, the CDR3 gives the full variable domain: EADIYQTPRYLVIGTGKKITLECSQTMGHDKMYWYQQDPGMELHLIHYSYGVNSTEKGDLSSESTVSRIRTEHFPLTLESARPSHTSQYLCASSVSVGGKNIQYFGAGTRLSVL.

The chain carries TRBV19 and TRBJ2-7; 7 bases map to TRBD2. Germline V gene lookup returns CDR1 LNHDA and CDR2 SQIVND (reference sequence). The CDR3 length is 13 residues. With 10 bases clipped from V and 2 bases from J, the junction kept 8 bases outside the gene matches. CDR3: CATSSGTPYEQYF. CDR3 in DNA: TGTGCCACCTCTAGCGGTACCCCCTACGAGCAGTACTTC.